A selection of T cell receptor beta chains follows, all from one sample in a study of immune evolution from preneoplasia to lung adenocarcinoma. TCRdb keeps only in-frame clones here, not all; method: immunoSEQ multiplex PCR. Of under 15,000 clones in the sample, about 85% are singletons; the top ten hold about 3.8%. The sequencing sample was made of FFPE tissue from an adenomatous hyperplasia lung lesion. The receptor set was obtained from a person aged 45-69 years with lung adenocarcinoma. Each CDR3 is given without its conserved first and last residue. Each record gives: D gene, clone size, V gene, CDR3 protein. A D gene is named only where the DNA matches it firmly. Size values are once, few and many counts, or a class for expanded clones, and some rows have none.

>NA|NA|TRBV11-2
ASSLVHYEQY
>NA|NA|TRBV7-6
ASSQTSETQY
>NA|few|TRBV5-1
ASSSDTGDTQY
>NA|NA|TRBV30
AWSHNYGYT
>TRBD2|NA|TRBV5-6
ASSLGGASGSLEQF
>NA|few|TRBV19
ASKARQGSYGYT
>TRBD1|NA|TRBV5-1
ASRRDRGTYEQY
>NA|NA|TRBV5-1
ASSLARGYEQY
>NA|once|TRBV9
ASSVMGNEKLF
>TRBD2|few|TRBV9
ASSGGASGRGEQY
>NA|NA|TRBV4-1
ASSQFSGVGANVLT
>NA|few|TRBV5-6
ASSFRDQPQH
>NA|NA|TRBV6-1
ASSEALPGGGNEKLF